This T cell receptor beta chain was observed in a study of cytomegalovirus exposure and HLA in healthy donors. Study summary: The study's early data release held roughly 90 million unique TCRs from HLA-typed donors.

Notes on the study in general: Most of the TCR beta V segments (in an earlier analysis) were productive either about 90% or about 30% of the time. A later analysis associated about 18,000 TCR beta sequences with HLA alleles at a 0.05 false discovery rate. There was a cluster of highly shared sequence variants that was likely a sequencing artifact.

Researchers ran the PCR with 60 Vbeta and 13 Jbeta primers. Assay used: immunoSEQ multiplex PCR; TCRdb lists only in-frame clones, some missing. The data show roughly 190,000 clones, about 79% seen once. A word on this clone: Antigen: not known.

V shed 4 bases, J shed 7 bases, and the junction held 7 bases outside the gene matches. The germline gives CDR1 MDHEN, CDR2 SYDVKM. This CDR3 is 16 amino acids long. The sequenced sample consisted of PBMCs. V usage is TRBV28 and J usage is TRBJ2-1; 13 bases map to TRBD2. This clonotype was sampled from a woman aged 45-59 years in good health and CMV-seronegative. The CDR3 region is CASSSIRTSGSNEQFF. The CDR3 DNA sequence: TGTGCCAGCAGTTCCATACGGACTAGCGGGAGTAATGAGCAGTTCTTC.